This TCR beta chain was identified in a study of glioma-infiltrating T cells after dendritic cell vaccination. Study-level points and caveats: Higher pretreatment TIL content predicted longer progression-free time and survival.

In germline, CDR1 is SGDLS, CDR2 YYNGEE. This CDR3 has 16 residues. V was pared by 0 bases and J by 5 bases, with 6 bases of the junction left unmatched. Here immunoSEQ multiplex PCR was the method, and the copy in TCRdb shows in-frame clones only, minus some. The sample lists some 90,000 clones, approximately 80% occurring once. Regarding time point: after dendritic cell vaccination, including at tumor progression/relapse. Selection required adequate fresh-frozen tumor tissue plus more than two years' survival data. For this clone: Its matching antigen is unknown.

Material: blood, obtained after dendritic cell vaccination. The rearrangement joins TRBV9 to TRBJ2-5, with 11 bases fitting TRBD1. The TCR sequence derives from a human donor with glioblastoma. The CDR3 bases are TGTGCCAGCAGCGTAGGGACAGGGGGCATGGGGGAGACCCAGTACTTC. It translates to CASSVGTGGMGETQYF.